The present T cell receptor beta chain was sequenced within a study of T cell repertoires in cytomegalovirus infection. One entry per CDR3 protein, called by TCRdb with MiXCR from the reads. The sample contains fewer than 950,000 distinct CDR3 sequences, over 25% of which appear only once. Worth noting for this clonotype: Its antigen is unknown.

The sample consisted of cultured CD8+ T cells from PBMCs, taken from culture after CMV antigen stimulation. The origin of this receptor is a human donor in good health (CMV status not recorded). Some clones in this sample may be carry-over from other donors' samples.

The CDR3 loop reads CASSVAGNFIYGYTF. The CDR3 DNA reads TGCGCCAGCAGTGTGGCCGGAAACTTTATCTATGGCTACACCTTC. The rearrangement uses TRBV10-2 and TRBJ1-2; D unresolved. This CDR3 has 15 amino acids. Germline assignment: CDR1 WSHSY and CDR2 SAAADI. Between the trimmed V and J ends, which lost 4 bases and 4 bases, there was a span of 16 bases.